This T cell receptor beta chain was profiled in a study of blood T cell repertoires in COVID-19. Here immunoSEQ multiplex PCR was the method, and the copy in TCRdb shows in-frame clones only, minus some. The repertoire holds 150,000 to 200,000 clones, with just over 85% as singletons. CDR3 length equals 17 residues. The germline V and J ends were trimmed by 5 bases and 7 bases, with 26 bases remaining between them. The germline CDR1 and CDR2 sequences are LNHDA and SQIVND (reference sequence). This sequence was found in a man between 50 and 59 years old with active or convalescent COVID-19. The sequencing sample was made of peripheral blood. This rearrangement joins TRBV19 to TRBJ1-2, with D perhaps matching TRBD1 (6 bases). The CDR3 is CASSATLRDTIFAGYTF. CDR3 nucleotide sequence: TGTGCCAGTAGTGCAACCCTCCGGGACACCATTTTTGCTGGCTACACCTTC.